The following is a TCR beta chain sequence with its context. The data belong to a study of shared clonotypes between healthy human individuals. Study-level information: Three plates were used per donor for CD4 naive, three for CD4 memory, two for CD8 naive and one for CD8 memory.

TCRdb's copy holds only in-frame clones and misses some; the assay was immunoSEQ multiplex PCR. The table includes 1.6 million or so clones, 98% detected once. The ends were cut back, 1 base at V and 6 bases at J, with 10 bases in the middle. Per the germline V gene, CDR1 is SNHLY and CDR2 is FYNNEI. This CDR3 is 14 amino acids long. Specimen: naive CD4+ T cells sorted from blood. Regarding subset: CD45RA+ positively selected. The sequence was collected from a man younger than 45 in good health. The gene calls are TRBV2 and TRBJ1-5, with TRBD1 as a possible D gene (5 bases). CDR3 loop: CASSEGGRGQPQHF. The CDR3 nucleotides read TGTGCCAGCAGTGAAGGGGGAAGGGGTCAGCCCCAGCATTTT.